Described below is a single T cell receptor (beta chain) sequence and its context. Per the original data handling: Estimation of nucleated cell counts relied on the amplification of reference gene primers. Here immunoSEQ multiplex PCR was the method, and the copy in TCRdb shows in-frame clones only, minus some. From that table come the V and J calls and clone size; the DNA was used to work out D and trimming. In the table there are about 160,000 clones, 60% to 80% of which are singletons. Germline trimming cut 3 bases from V and 5 bases from J; bases unmatched to any gene: 2. Germline CDR1 is KGHSH and CDR2 is LQKENI. The CDR3 is made up of 14 amino acids. This specimen comes from a study of blood T cell repertoires in COVID-19. Across the study: There were acute and convalescent COVID-19 samples, and they came from the United States, Italy and Spain.

This chain connects TRBV18 to TRBJ2-1, with 9 positions matching TRBD2. The receptor's source is a man aged 65 to 85 with acute or convalescent COVID-19. The specimen was peripheral blood. This chain's CDR3 is CASSPPSGDNEQFF. CDR3 DNA sequence: TGTGCCAGCTCACCGCCTAGCGGGGACAATGAGCAGTTCTTC.